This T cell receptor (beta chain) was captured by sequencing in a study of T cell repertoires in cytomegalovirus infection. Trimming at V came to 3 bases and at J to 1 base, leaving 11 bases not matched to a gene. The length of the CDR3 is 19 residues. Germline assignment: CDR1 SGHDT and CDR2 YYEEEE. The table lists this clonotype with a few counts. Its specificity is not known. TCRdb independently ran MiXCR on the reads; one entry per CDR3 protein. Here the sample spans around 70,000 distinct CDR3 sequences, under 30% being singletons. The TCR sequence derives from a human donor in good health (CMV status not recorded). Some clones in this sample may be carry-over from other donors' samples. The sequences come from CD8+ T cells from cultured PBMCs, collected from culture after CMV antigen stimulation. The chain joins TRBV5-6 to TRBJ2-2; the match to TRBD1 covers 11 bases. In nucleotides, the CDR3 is TGTGCCAGCAGCTGGGGGAGGACAGGGGGCCACAAGAACACCGGGGAGCTGTTTTTT. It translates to CASSWGRTGGHKNTGELFF.